The 16 T cell receptor beta chains given below trace back to one sample, sequenced in a study of blood T cell repertoires in COVID-19. Using immunoSEQ multiplex PCR, the repertoire was profiled, and TCRdb retains in-frame clones only, with some absent. The sample contains roughly 48,000 clones, approximately 83% of which appear only once. Sequenced: peripheral blood. Receptors originate from a man in his sixties or seventies with acute or convalescent COVID-19.

This chain joins TRBV7-3 and TRBJ1-1, with 7 bases matching TRBD1. Germline V gene lookup returns CDR1 SGHTA and CDR2 FQGTGA. V was pared by 5 bases and J by 11 bases, with 17 bases of the junction left unmatched. This CDR3 spans 15 amino acids. The DNA of the CDR3 is TGTGCCAGCAGCGCCTCGCCGACAGGGTGGGGGAAGGCTTTCTTT. Translated, it gives CASSASPTGWGKAFF. Supplemented by reference TRBV7-3 and TRBJ1-1, the full variable domain reads GAGVSQTPSNKVTEKGKYVELRCDPISGHTALYWYRQSLGQGPEFLIYFQGTGAADDSGLPNDRFFAVRPEGSVSTLKIQRTERGDSAVYLCASSASPTGWGKAFFGQGTRLTVV.

V usage is TRBV9 and J usage is TRBJ1-4; 9 bases fit TRBD1. Germline V lookup: CDR1 SGDLS, CDR2 YYNGEE. The length of the CDR3 is 15 residues. J gave up 7 bases and V 6 bases, and 10 bases lay outside the gene matches. The CDR3 loop is CASTRMGQGGEKLFF. The DNA of the CDR3 is TGTGCCAGCACCCGTATGGGACAGGGCGGTGAAAAACTGTTTTTT.

This clone was detected once. The rearrangement links TRBV28 to TRBJ1-2; D is undetermined. Trimming left V 3 bases short and J 8 bases short, with 13 bases between. The CDR3 extends over 13 amino acids. Germline V gives CDR1 MDHEN, CDR2 SYDVKM. As DNA, the CDR3 is TGTGCCAGCAGTTTCGCGGGCGCGGGAGGCTACACCTTC. It codes for CASSFAGAGGYTF.

V is TRBV11-3 and J is TRBJ1-4, with TRBD1 matching over 8 bases. This CDR3 is built from 15 residues. Germline CDR1 is SGHNT and CDR2 is YENEEA. V shed 6 bases and J 8 bases; nucleotides not matched to a gene: 11. Written as DNA, the CDR3 is TGTGCCAGCAGTCTTTCGACAGGGGACCACGAAAAACTGTTTTTT. Translated, it gives CASSLSTGDHEKLFF. Supplemented by reference TRBV11-3 and TRBJ1-4, the full variable domain reads EAGVVQSPRYKIIEKKQPVAFWCNPISGHNTLYWYLQNLGQGPELLIRYENEEAVDDSQLPKDRFSAERLKGVDSTLKIQPAELGDSAVYLCASSLSTGDHEKLFFGSGTQLSVL.

The CDR3 sequence: CASSPSTGWSYTF. The CDR3 DNA is TGTGCCAGCAGCCCGTCGACAGGCTGGAGCTACACCTTC. This sequence joins TRBV7-9 and TRBJ1-2, with a tentative D call TRBD1 (6 bases). Trimming shortened V by 5 bases and J by 9 bases, and 16 bases separated the two germline ends. Germline assignment: CDR1 SEHNR and CDR2 FQNEAQ (reference sequence). This CDR3 spans 13 amino acids.

The rearrangement uses TRBV5-4 and TRBJ1-3; D is possibly TRBD1 (5 bases). V was clipped by 4 bases and J by 1 base, with 9 bases between them. This CDR3 has 14 amino acids. Germline-derived CDR1 and CDR2 are SGHNT and YYREEE (reference sequence). This chain's CDR3 is CASSSRQSGNTIYF. The CDR3 region has the DNA TGTGCCAGCAGCAGTCGACAGTCTGGAAACACCATATATTTT. Using reference TRBV5-4 and TRBJ1-3 for the parts outside the CDR3, the full variable domain is ETGVTQSPTHLIKTRGQQVTLRCSSQSGHNTVSWYQQALGQGPQFIFQYYREEENGRGNFPPRFSGLQFPNYSSELNVNALELDDSALYLCASSSRQSGNTIYFGEGSWLTVV.

This chain joins TRBV25-1 and TRBJ1-6; TRBD1 aligns across 7 bases. Germline V gives CDR1 MGHDK, CDR2 SYGVNS. There are 15 residues in the CDR3. J was trimmed by 7 bases and V by 1 base; bases with no gene match: 4. CDR3 nucleotides: TGTGCCAGCAGTGAATCGGACAGGCCCAATTCACCCCTCCACTTT. Protein product: CASSESDRPNSPLHF.

The V gene is TRBV21-1, the J gene TRBJ1-5. TRBV21-1 constitutes a pseudogene. This CDR3 spans 22 amino acids. The CDR3 nucleotides read TGTGCCAGCAGCAAAGCTAGTGGGCGGCGGGCCCAGGTGGTCGATAGCAATCAGCCCCAGCATTTT. Residues: CASSKASGRRAQVVDSNQPQHF.

The chain joins TRBV29-1 to TRBJ1-1; no definite D call. From germline, CDR1 is SQVTM and CDR2 ANQGSEA. CDR3 length: 11 amino acids. The germline V and J ends were trimmed by 6 bases and 5 bases, with 10 bases remaining between them. As DNA, the CDR3 is TGCAGCGTAGCTGGGAGGACTGAAGCTTTCTTT. This translates into CSVAGRTEAFF.

The chain couples TRBV28 to TRBJ2-1; TRBD2 matches at 12 bases. V gave up 8 bases and J gave up 11 bases; unmatched junction bases: 7. CDR1 MDHEN and CDR2 SYDVKM come from the germline V gene. The CDR3 contains 13 residues. The CDR3 loop is CASSTSGGLKQFF. The CDR3 region has the DNA TGTGCCAGCTCGACTAGCGGGGGACTGAAGCAGTTCTTC.

The J gene is TRBJ1-2, the V gene TRBV18; TRBD1 matches at 10 bases. The CDR3 extends over 16 amino acids. Germline trimming cut 1 base from V and 2 bases from J; bases unmatched to any gene: 4. The germline V gene encodes CDR1 KGHSH and CDR2 LQKENI. CDR3 coding DNA: TGTGCCAGCTCACCACTCGGGACAGGGGCAAACTATGGCTACACCTTC. Its protein is CASSPLGTGANYGYTF.

The chain uses TRBV2 and TRBJ2-3, with 9 bases lining up with TRBD1. CDR3 length equals 12 residues. In germline, CDR1 is SNHLY, CDR2 FYNNEI. V was clipped by 9 bases and J by 3 bases; unmatched bases: 1. The CDR3 here is CARTGGTDTQYF. The CDR3 nucleotides read TGTGCCAGGACAGGGGGGACAGATACGCAGTATTTT.

This chain connects TRBV6-5 to TRBJ2-1, with 9 bases that match TRBD2. The CDR3 sequence is 15 residues long. Trimming removed 3 bases from V and 6 bases from J; junction bases left unmatched: 6. CDR1 and CDR2 (germline): MNHEY, SVGAGI. The CDR3 sequence: CASSYLAGAPNEQFF. CDR3 coding DNA: TGTGCCAGCAGTTATTTAGCGGGGGCCCCCAATGAGCAGTTCTTC.

Only a few counts were recorded for this clone. The genes are TRBV19 and TRBJ1-1; 9 positions match TRBD1. Germline CDR1 LNHDA, CDR2 SQIVND (reference sequence). J gave up 1 base and V 4 bases, and 10 bases lay outside the gene matches. The CDR3 loop spans 17 amino acids. This CDR3 is CASSTGGPGQGNTEAFF. The CDR3 DNA sequence: TGTGCCAGTAGTACGGGTGGACCGGGACAGGGGAACACTGAAGCTTTCTTT.

The count of this clone is one. The V gene is TRBV7-2, the J gene TRBJ1-3; D perhaps matches TRBD1 (5 bases). CDR3 length: 17 amino acids. Trimming shortened V by 4 bases and J by 4 bases, and 20 bases separated the two germline ends. Per the germline V gene, CDR1 is SGHTA and CDR2 is FQGNSA. CDR3 residues: CASSSRLGGSTGNTIYF. For the CDR3, the DNA is TGTGCCAGCAGCTCCCGTCTGGGGGGTTCAACAGGAAACACCATATATTTT.

This chain connects TRBV29-1 to TRBJ2-5; TRBD2 is a possible D gene (6 bases). The germline CDR1 and CDR2 sequences are SQVTM and ANQGSEA. Trimming stripped 5 bases from V and 3 bases from J, with 13 bases between. This CDR3 comprises 13 residues. This CDR3 is CSVRASAEETQYF. CDR3 coding DNA: TGCAGCGTTAGAGCTAGCGCGGAAGAGACCCAGTACTTC.